The entry below describes one T cell receptor (beta chain). The data derive from a study of T cell changes during pregnancy in multiple sclerosis. Assay: immunoSEQ multiplex PCR; the TCRdb copy retains only in-frame clones and omits some. The data hold roughly 86,000 clones, with approximately 92% observed a single time. This CDR3 comprises 15 residues. CDR1 is SGHRS, CDR2 YFSETQ, per germline. Germline trimming cut 4 bases from V and 3 bases from J; bases unmatched to any gene: 5. The V gene is TRBV5-1, the J gene TRBJ1-1; 11 positions match TRBD1. This clonotype was sampled from a female donor with multiple sclerosis, enrolled in a pregnancy study. Sequenced here: peripheral blood, sampled in the first trimester of pregnancy. In DNA form, the CDR3 reads TGCGCCAGCAGCCCCGGGGACAGGGGGGACACTGAAGCTTTCTTT. This sequence encodes CASSPGDRGDTEAFF.